This T cell receptor beta chain was captured by sequencing in a study of cytomegalovirus exposure and HLA in healthy donors (dated by TCRdb to 2016 to 2017). Study-level background: According to an earlier analysis of several hundred of the donors, 200 million or so T cells yielded some 120 million unique TCR beta sequences and 250 to 350 Gb of sequence data. About 280 gigabases of sequencing data and around 80 million unique TCR sequences made up an early release that covered about 640 HLA-typed donors. Among the roughly 400 genotyped donors, around 81% belonged to the genetic ancestry cluster associated with self-reported Caucasian donors. The study was designed to test whether signatures of past pathogen exposure could be identified by cataloging public T cell receptors. The study used immunosequencing to profile the T cell repertoires of 670 or so subjects and linked those repertoires to cytomegalovirus serostatus. In addition to the first cohort of hundreds of subjects, a separate validation cohort of approximately 130 different subjects was used. To predict cytomegalovirus infection status, the study combined high-throughput TCR immunosequencing, statistical association of individual TCRs with disease status, and machine learning. A later analysis re-examined previously published TCR beta repertoires from 600 to 700 donors and added high-resolution HLA genotyping to investigate patterns of TCR occurrence. The later analysis used no new phenotypic data to find candidate immune exposures, relying instead on TCR beta sequences and their occurrence across donors. An earlier analysis of fewer than 700 of the donors applied high-throughput TCR beta sequencing to assess whether each TCR beta V gene segment acted as functional or pseudogenic. Donor age, sex, ethnicity and CMV serostatus were collected together with the repertoire data. In a later genetic analysis, genome-wide SNP genotypes for 398 of the 666 donors were used, and that subset was treated as a discovery cohort. Every discovery cohort repertoire had been produced on one sequencing platform. Both class I and class II loci were covered by HLA typing, at four-digit resolution. Typing coverage varied by locus: roughly 629-640 donors for A, B, C, DRB1 and DQB1; roughly 520 for DQA1; about 590 for DPA1; roughly 470 for DPB1. A handful of DR-DQ haplotypes were handled as single units for association and clustering because linkage in the cohort was strong. Among around 400 genotyped donors of the cohort, an average of about 240,000 unique TCR beta nucleotide sequences was sequenced per donor, of which approximately 19% were non-productive. Study-wide conclusions, independent of this receptor: Across donors, most TCR sequences were observed very rarely, whereas some public TCRs were present in many individuals. Most CMV-associated TCR beta chains appeared to be HLA-restricted in a later analysis, and the HLA associations seemed to be driven largely by CMV exposure. Because counts were too low, about 18 rarely observed V segments, including chromosome 9 orphons, were excluded from the earlier analysis of a few hundred of the donors. Linkage disequilibrium might explain the correlated functional status among segregating V segments, but an unknown experimental factor could not be excluded. In a later analysis, HLA-associated TCR beta chains were found to be more clonally expanded and to have lower generation probabilities than equally common non-associated chains. Some IMGT-functional V segments, including TRBV6-2 and TRBV6-3, could not be told apart with the 87-base-pair reads, so those segments were excluded. The study gave a list of 150 to 200 TCR beta chains associated with cytomegalovirus. A further reported finding was that TCR beta sequences accurately predicted the HLA-A and HLA-B alleles for most subjects in the first cohort. In an earlier analysis of 587 of the donors, most TCR beta V segments appeared in productive rearrangements about 87% or about 30% of the time, broadly matching IMGT annotations. Presence/absence analyses assumed roughly uniform sequencing depth across donors, an assumption that may not hold. A cluster of highly shared sequence variants was judged likely to be a technical artifact of the sequencing pipeline. When HLA alleles, especially DR and DQ, strongly co-occurred, attributing TCR associations to individual alleles was difficult. According to the authors, the approach could potentially be generalized to other disease states and immunological phenotypes. The cohort was sequenced for TCR beta chains only, and without alpha or paired-chain data the features that could be detected were limited. Because some donors lacked HLA typing at each locus, the association tests relied only on the typed subset. For the cohort, immune exposure information was limited to CMV serostatus. According to a later analysis, TCR association rates differed among HLA loci, with DRB1 alleles showing the most associated TCRs and HLA-C alleles showing the fewest. In a later genetic analysis, a missense DCLRE1C variant was associated with V-gene and J-gene trimming of TCR beta chains, and the association was replicated in an independent cohort. In vitro tests confirmed that a few of the cytomegalovirus-associated TCR beta chains recognize cytomegalovirus antigens. Compared with the 666-donor mean, donors in an Asian-associated ancestry cluster had fewer N-insertions in productive TCRs, according to a later genetic analysis. Several of the top co-occurrence clusters appeared to be linked to parvovirus B19, influenza, CMV and Epstein-Barr virus, according to a later analysis. A later analysis associated roughly 17,000 TCR beta sequences with specific HLA alleles at a false discovery rate of 0.05. Cytomegalovirus status was reported to be diagnosed by the classifier with high specificity and sensitivity in both the original and validation cohorts.

Worth noting for this clone: Its antigen is unknown. The record has no base qualities; no much larger clone is one base away.

In total, approximately 690 healthy bone marrow donors made up the cohort. Cohort members were all nominally healthy when sampled, although unrecorded immune exposures were likely present. The donor was CMV seronegative and belonged to the group of several hundred seronegative cohort members. Each donor provided a peripheral blood sample, and peripheral blood mononuclear cells were used for TCR beta sequencing. The Qiagen DNeasy Blood Extraction Kit was used to extract genomic DNA from the blood cell samples. The germline V gene (reference sequence) supplies CDR1 LNHDA and CDR2 SQIVND. From V the trimming removes 10 bases and from J it removes 6 bases, while the gene matches leave 7 bases of the junction unaccounted for. Including the terminal cysteine and phenylalanine, the CDR3 comprises 14 residues. The DNA shown is the 42-base CDR3, in frame from base 1. The receptor library was made with the immunoSEQ multiplex PCR assay. For the multiplex PCR, a mixture combining 60 forward primers for TCR Vbeta segments and 13 reverse primers for TCR Jbeta segments was used. The CDR3 region of rearranged TCR beta genes was amplified from genomic DNA by a multiplex PCR assay. Amplified TCR beta libraries were sequenced as 87-base-pair reads on the Illumina HiSeq System. Regarding the original processing steps: In a later analysis, tens of millions of unique TCR beta chains were counted across the approximately 670 repertoires, and around 11 million of these chains were shared by at least two donors. To remove PCR and sequencing errors, raw reads were error-corrected and collapsed into unique sequences using a nearest-neighbor algorithm that merged closely related sequences. CDR3 sequences were aligned to IMGT reference sequences to assign V, D and J gene segments. For a sequence to be retained, a match of at least six nucleotides to both a V gene segment and a J gene segment was required. A rearrangement counted as productive if the CDR3 had no stop codons and remained in frame with V and J, and every other rearrangement counted as non-productive. CDR3 was defined according to IMGT convention as the region running from the second conserved V-encoded cysteine to the conserved J-encoded phenylalanine. The earlier analysis of 587 of the donors excluded sequences that lacked an unambiguous match to a single V gene segment. An earlier analysis of roughly 590 of the donors called V segments functional above 56.7% productive rearrangements and segregating when the between-donor standard deviation exceeded 5%. To diagnose cytomegalovirus status from the catalog of TCR beta chain sequences, a statistical classification framework was built. In a later analysis, V and J genes were assigned by comparing TCR nucleotide sequences against IMGT/GENE-DB human TR gene sequences. The TCRdist pipeline was used in a later analysis to assign CDR3 sequences and most-parsimonious VDJ recombination scenarios. In a later analysis, each TCR beta chain was defined by its CDR3 amino acid sequence together with its V-gene family, and reads without a unique V-gene family were excluded. To address suspected cross-contamination and a sequencing artifact, a later analysis removed approximately 600 highly shared, low-generation-probability nucleotide sequences. A later analysis calculated a clonal expansion index for each public chain from normalized within-repertoire ranks of inferred template counts. A later analysis computed generation probabilities with a VDJ recombination model fitted to out-of-frame rearrangements, and checked the results against IGoR. In a later analysis, hypergeometric tests were used to score TCR-TCR, TCR-HLA and TCR-CMV co-occurrence, with a repertoire-size bias correction applied to TCR pairs. In a later analysis, false discovery rates were estimated by permuting HLA or CMV assignments 20 times. In a later analysis, co-occurring TCRs were grouped using DBSCAN, and TCRdist sequence similarity was added for clustering within HLA-allele-positive subsets. Co-occurrence clustering excluded repertoires with fewer than 30,000 or more than 120,000 public chains, plus five with anomalous nucleotide sharing. TCRdb limited this immuneACCESS table to in-frame rearrangements with V and J called. A share of clones is missing; checked studies link under half to unresolved V genes, and the rest is unexplained. That table gives V, J and clone size, and the DNA gave D and trimming. This sample gives some 180,000 clones in total; 70% to 85% of them show up just once. The ten largest clones capture roughly 1.5% of the sample.

The sequencing sample was made of PBMCs. This chain is built from TRBV19 and TRBJ2-2; 11 central nucleotides agree with TRBD2. This receptor was taken from a man aged 18 to 30 in good health and CMV-seronegative. The DNA is TGTGCCATTTCGACTAGCGGGAAGGCCGGGGAGCTGTTTTTT. This is translated as CAISTSGKAGELFF.